The 3 T cell receptor beta chains in this list originate from one sample, sequenced in a study of blood T cells in healthy people across ages. Then a second PCR, running roughly 7 to 11 cycles, was carried out with a sample-barcoded 5' primer and a J-beta primer mix. TCRdb used MiXCR to reprocess the 5' RACE reads, holding one entry per CDR3 protein. The sample lists some 730,000 distinct CDR3 sequences, about a fifth occurring once. Sequences were obtained from blood. The receptors derive from a man between 65 and 85 years old in good health.

This chain joins TRBV24-1 and TRBJ2-4; D is tentatively TRBD1 or TRBD2 (5 bases each). CDR3 length: 14 amino acids. V gave up 4 bases and J gave up 7 bases, with 13 bases separating them. Germline V lookup: CDR1 KGHDR, CDR2 SFDVKD. Here the CDR3 DNA reads TGTGCCACCAGTGACGATCTGAGGGGCAACATTCAGTACTTC. Translation: CATSDDLRGNIQYF.

The chain couples TRBV11-2 to TRBJ2-3; D may correspond to TRBD1 or TRBD2 (5 bases each). Germline CDR1 SGHAT, CDR2 FQNNGV. The CDR3 spans 14 residues. Trimming cost V 5 bases and J 6 bases, with 15 bases left between them. CDR3 region: CASSPLGAPDTQYF. CDR3 sequence (DNA): TGTGCCAGCAGCCCCCTCGGGGCCCCCGATACGCAGTATTTT.

This clonotype was seen a few times. CDR3 nucleotides: TGTGCCAGCAGTTTAATCTCGGTTTCGGTTAGCAATGAGCAGTTCTTC. Its protein product is CASSLISVSVSNEQFF. V gene TRBV27 combines with J gene TRBJ2-1; D gene uncertain. This CDR3 spans 16 amino acids. V was pared by 2 bases and J by 6 bases, with 17 bases between. CDR1 is MNHEY, CDR2 SMNVEV, per germline (reference sequence).